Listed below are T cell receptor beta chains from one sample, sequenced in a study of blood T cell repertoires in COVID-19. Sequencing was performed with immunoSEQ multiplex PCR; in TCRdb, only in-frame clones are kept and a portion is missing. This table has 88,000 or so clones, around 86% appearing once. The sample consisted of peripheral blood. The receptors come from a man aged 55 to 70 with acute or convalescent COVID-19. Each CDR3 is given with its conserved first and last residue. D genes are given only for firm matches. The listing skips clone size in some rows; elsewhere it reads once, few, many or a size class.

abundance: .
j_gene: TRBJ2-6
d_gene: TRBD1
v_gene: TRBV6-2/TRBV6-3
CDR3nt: TGTGCCAGCAGTTACTACCGACAGGGGAGCTCTGGGGCCAACGTCCTGACTTTC
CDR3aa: CASSYYRQGSSGANVLTF

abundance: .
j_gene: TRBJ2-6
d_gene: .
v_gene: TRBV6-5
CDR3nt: TGTGCCAGCAGTCCCCGGGAGTGGGGGGCCAACGTCCTGACTTTC
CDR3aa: CASSPREWGANVLTF

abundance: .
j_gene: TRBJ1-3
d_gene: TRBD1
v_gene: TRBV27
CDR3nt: TGTGCCAGCAGTTTCAAGAGAGGGGGCCTCTCTGGAAACACCATATATTTT
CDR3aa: CASSFKRGGLSGNTIYF

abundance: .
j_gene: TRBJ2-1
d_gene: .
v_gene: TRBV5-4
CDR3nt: TGTGCCAGCAGCTCCGACTTTCACAATGAGCAGTTCTTC
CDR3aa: CASSSDFHNEQFF

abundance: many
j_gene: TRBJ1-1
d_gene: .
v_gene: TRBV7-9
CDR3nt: TGTGCCAGCAGAGACCCTCGGGGTGAAGCTTTCTTT
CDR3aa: CASRDPRGEAFF

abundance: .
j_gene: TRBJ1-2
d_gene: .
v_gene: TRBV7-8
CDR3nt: TGTGCCAGCAGCTTCCAGACAGATAACTATGGCTACACCTTC
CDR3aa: CASSFQTDNYGYTF

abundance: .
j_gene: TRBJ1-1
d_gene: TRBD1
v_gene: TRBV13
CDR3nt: TGTGCCAGCAGCTTAGGAGGACAGGGTCCAGCTTTCTTT
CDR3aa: CASSLGGQGPAFF

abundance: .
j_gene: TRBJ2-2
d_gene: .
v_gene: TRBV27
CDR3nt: TGTGCCAGCAGTTCCCACAGGGAACTCGCGAACACCGGGGAGCTGTTTTTT
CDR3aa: CASSSHRELANTGELFF

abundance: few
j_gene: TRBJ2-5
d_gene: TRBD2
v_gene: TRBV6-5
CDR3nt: TGTGCCACCGCGGGGGTGCTCAACGAGGGCCAGTACTTC
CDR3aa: CATAGVLNEGQYF

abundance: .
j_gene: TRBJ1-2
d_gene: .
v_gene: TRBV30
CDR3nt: TGTGCCTGGAGTGTAAGGCCCCGGGGGAAGGATGGCTACACCTTC
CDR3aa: CAWSVRPRGKDGYTF

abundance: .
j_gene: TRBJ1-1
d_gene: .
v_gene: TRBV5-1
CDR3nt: TGCGCCAGCAGCCCCGGGCAGGGGAACACTGAAGCTTTCTTT
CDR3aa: CASSPGQGNTEAFF

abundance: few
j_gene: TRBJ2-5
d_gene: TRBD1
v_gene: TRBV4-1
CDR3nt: TGCGCCAGCAGCCTGCCGGGACAGGGAGAGACCCAGTACTTC
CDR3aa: CASSLPGQGETQYF

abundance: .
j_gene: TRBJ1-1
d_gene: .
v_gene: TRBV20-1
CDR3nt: TGCAGTGCTAGACGGCAGCGTGAAGCTTTCTTT
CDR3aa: CSARRQREAFF

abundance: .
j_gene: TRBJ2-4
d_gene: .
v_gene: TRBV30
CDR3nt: TGTGCCTGGAGTACGATGCTAGCCGGGGACATTCAGTACTTC
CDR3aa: CAWSTMLAGDIQYF

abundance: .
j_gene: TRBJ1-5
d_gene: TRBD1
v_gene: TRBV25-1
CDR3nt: TGTGCCAGCAGTGACAGGGGGCATCAGCCCCAGCATTTT
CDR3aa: CASSDRGHQPQHF

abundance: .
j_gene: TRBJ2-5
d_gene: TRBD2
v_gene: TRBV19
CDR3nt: TGTGCCAGTAGTCAAGGGACTAGCGGGAGGGCGGAGACCCAGTACTTC
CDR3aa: CASSQGTSGRAETQYF

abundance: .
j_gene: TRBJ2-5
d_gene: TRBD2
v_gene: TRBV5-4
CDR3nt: TGTGCCAGCAGCTTGGGCGGGAGGAGAGATAGAGAGACCCAGTACTTC
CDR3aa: CASSLGGRRDRETQYF

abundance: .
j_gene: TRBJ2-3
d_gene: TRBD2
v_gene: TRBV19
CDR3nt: TGTGCCAGTAGTATCCCCGCTAGCGGGACTTTCACAGATACGCAGTATTTT
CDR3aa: CASSIPASGTFTDTQYF

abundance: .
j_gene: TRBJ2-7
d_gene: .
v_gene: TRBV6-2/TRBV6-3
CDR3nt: TGTGCCAGCAGTGACTTTCCGGACGAGCAGTACTTC
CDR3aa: CASSDFPDEQYF

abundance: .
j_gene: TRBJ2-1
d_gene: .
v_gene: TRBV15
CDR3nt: TGTGCCACCAGCAGAGTAGGGAGTAGTAGGAATGAGCAGTTCTTC
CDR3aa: CATSRVGSSRNEQFF

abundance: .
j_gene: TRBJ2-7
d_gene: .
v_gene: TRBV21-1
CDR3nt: TGTGCCAGCAGCGGCGATCTAGCGGGGCCCGAGCAGTACTTC
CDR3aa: CASSGDLAGPEQYF

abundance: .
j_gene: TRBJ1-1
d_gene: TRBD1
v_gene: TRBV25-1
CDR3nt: TGTGCCAGTCTAGGTACAGGGGAGACTGAAGCTTTCTTT
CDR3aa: CASLGTGETEAFF

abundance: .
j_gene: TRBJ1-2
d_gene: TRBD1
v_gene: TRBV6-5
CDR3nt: TGTGCCAGCAGTCCGGGGACAGGGTTTGGTGGCTACACCTTC
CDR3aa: CASSPGTGFGGYTF

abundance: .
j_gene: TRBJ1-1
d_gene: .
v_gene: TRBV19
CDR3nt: TGTGCCAGTAGTATTAGGGAGTACAACACTGAAGCTTTCTTT
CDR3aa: CASSIREYNTEAFF

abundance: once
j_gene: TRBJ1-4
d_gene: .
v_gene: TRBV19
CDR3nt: TGTGCCAGTAGTCCGCGGACAGCTATTAATGAAAAACTGTTTTTT
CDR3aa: CASSPRTAINEKLFF

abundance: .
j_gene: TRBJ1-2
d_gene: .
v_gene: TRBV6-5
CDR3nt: TGTGCCAGCAGTCTGGGCGACAGTGGCTACACCTTC
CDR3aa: CASSLGDSGYTF

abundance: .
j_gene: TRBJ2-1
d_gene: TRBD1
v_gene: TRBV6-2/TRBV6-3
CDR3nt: TGTGCCAGCAGTCAACGGGACAGGGGGTACAATGAGCAGTTCTTC
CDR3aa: CASSQRDRGYNEQFF

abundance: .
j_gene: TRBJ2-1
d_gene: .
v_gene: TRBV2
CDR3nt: TGTGCCAGCAGTGAAAGTGGGCTCAATGAGCAGTTCTTC
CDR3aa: CASSESGLNEQFF

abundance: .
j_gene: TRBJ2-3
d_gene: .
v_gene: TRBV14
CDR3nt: TGTGCCAGCAGCCAAGATCAGGGGGGTCCAGATACGCAGTATTTT
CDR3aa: CASSQDQGGPDTQYF

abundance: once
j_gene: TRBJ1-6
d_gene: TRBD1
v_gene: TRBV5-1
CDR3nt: TGCGCCAGCAGCTCGACAGGGAAGGGATCACCCCTCCACTTT
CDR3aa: CASSSTGKGSPLHF

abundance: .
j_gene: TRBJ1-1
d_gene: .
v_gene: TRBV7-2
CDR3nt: TGTGCCAGCAGCCGGAACAGGGTCGGCGCTGAAGCTTTCTTT
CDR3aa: CASSRNRVGAEAFF

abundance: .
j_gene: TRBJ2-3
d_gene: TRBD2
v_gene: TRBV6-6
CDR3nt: TGTGCCAGCAGTCGAGGGACTAGCGGGAGCACAGATACGCAGTATTTT
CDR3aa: CASSRGTSGSTDTQYF

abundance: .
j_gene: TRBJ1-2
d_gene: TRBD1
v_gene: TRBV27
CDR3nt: TGTGCCAGCAGTTTAGAAGGGGGCGCCTATGGCTACACCTTC
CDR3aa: CASSLEGGAYGYTF

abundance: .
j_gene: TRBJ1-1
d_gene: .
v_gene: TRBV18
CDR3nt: TGTGCCAGCTCACCAGACCGGAGGAGTACTGAAGCTTTCTTT
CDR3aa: CASSPDRRSTEAFF

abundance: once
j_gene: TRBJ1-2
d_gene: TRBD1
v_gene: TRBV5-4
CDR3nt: TGTGCCAGCAGCCTAACGGGACAGGGGGGACGGGGCTACACCTTC
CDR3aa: CASSLTGQGGRGYTF